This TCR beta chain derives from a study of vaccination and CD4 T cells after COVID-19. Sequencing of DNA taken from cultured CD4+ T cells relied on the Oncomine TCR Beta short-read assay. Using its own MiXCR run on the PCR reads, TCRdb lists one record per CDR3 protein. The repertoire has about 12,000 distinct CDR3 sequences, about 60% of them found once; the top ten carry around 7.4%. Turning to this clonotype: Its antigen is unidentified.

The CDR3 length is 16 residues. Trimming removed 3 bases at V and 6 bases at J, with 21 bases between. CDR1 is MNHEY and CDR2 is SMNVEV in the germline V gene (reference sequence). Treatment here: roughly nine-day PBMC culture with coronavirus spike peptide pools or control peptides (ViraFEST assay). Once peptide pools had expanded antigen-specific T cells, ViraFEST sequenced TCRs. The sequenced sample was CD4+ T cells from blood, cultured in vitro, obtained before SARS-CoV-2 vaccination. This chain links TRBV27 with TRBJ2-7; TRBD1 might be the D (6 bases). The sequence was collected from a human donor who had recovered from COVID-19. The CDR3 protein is CASSLRGYGQTSEQYF. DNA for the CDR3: TGTGCCAGCAGTTTGAGAGGGTACGGACAGACCTCCGAGCAGTACTTC.